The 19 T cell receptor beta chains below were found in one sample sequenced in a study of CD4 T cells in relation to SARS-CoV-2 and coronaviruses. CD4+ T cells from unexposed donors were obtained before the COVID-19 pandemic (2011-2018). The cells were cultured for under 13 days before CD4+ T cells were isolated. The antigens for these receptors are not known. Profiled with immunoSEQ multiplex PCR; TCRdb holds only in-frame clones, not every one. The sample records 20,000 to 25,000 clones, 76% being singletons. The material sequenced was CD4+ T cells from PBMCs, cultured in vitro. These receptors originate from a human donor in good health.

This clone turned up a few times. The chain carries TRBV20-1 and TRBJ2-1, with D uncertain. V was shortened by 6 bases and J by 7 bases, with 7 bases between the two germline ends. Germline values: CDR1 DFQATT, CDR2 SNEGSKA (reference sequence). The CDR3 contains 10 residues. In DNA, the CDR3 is TGCAGTGCCCAAAGTAATGAGCAGTTCTTC. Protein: CSAQSNEQFF.

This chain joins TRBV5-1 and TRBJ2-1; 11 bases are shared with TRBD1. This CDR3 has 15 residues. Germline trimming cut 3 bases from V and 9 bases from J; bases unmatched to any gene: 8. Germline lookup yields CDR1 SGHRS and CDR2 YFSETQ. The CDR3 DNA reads TGCGCCAGCAGCTCCTTCGGACAGGGGGCTGGTGAGCAGTTCTTC. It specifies CASSSFGQGAGEQFF.

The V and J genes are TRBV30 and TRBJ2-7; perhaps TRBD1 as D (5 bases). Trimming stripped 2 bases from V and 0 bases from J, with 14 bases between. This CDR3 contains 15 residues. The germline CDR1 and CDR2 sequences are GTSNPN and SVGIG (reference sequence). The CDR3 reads CAWSPTGFVSYEQYF. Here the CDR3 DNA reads TGTGCCTGGAGTCCCACAGGATTCGTCTCCTACGAGCAGTACTTC.

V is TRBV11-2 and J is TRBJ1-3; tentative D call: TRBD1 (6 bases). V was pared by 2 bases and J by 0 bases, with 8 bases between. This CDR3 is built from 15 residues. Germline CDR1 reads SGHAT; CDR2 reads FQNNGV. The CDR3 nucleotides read TGTGCCAGCAGCTTAACAGGGAGCTCTGGAAACACCATATATTTT. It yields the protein CASSLTGSSGNTIYF.

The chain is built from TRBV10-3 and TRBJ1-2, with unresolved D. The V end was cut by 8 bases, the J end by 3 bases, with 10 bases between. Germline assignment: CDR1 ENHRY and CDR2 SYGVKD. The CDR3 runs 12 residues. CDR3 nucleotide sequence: TGTGCCATCCTGGGATCCCACTATGGCTACACCTTC. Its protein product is CAILGSHYGYTF.

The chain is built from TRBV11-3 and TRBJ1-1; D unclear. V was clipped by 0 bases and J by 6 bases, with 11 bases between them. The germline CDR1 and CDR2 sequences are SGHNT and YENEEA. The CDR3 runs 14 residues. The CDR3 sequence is CASSLDRFQAEAFF. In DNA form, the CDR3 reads TGTGCCAGCAGCTTAGATCGGTTCCAAGCTGAAGCTTTCTTT.

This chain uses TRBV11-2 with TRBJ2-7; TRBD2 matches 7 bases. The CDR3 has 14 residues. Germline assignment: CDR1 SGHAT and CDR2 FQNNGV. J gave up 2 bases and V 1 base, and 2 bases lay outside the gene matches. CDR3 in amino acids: CASSLASGTYEQYF. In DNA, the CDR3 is TGTGCCAGCAGCTTAGCAAGCGGGACCTACGAGCAGTACTTC.

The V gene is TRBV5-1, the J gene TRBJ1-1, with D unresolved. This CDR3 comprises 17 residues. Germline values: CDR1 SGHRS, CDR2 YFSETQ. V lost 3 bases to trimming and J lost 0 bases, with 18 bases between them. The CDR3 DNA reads TGCGCCAGCAGCTCGCCCGGACCTTATTTCCTGAACACTGAAGCTTTCTTT. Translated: CASSSPGPYFLNTEAFF.

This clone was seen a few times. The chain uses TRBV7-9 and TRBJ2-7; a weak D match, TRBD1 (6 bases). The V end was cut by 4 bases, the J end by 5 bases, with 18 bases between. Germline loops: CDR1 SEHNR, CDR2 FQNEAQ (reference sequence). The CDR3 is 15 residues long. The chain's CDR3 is CASSSTNRVGHEQYF. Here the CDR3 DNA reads TGTGCCAGCAGCTCAACAAACAGGGTTGGCCACGAGCAGTACTTC. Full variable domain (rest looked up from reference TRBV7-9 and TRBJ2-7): DTGVSQNPRHKITKRGQNVTFRCDPISEHNRLYWYRQTLGQGPEFLTYFQNEAQLEKSRLLSDRFSAERPKGSFSTLEIQRTEQGDSAMYLCASSSTNRVGHEQYFGPGTRLTVT.

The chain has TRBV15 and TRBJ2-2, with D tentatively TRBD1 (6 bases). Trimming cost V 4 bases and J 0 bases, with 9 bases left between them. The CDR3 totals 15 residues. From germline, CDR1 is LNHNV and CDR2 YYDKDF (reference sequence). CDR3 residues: CATSKDSTNTGELFF. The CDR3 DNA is TGTGCCACCAGCAAGGACAGTACGAACACCGGGGAGCTGTTTTTT.

The CDR3 nucleotides are TGTGCCAGCAGCAAAACTAGCGGGAGGGCCCCCGAGCAGTTCTTC. Its protein product is CASSKTSGRAPEQFF. The genes are TRBV2 and TRBJ2-1, with 13 bases fitting TRBD2. Trimming at V came to 6 bases and at J to 10 bases, leaving 9 bases not matched to a gene. Looked up from germline, CDR1 is SNHLY and CDR2 is FYNNEI. CDR3 length: 15 residues.

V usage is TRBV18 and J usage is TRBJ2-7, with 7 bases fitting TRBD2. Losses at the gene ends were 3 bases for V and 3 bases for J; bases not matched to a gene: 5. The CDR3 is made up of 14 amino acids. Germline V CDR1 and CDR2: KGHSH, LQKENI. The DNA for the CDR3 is TGTGCCAGCTCACCCCCTAGCGGAAACTACGAGCAGTACTTC. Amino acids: CASSPPSGNYEQYF.

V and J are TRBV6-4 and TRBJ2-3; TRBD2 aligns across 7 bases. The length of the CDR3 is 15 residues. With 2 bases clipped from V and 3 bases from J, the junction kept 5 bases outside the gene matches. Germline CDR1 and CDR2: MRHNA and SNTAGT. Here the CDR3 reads CASSDGAGDTDTQYF. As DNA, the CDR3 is TGTGCCAGCAGTGACGGGGCGGGAGATACAGATACGCAGTATTTT.

In DNA form, the CDR3 reads TGTGCCAGCTCACCCGGACTAGCGGGGAACCAAGAGACCCAGTACTTC. The encoded protein is CASSPGLAGNQETQYF. The rearrangement links TRBV18 to TRBJ2-5, with TRBD2 matching 12 bases. This CDR3 region has 16 residues. J was trimmed by 0 bases and V by 3 bases; bases with no gene match: 2. Germline CDR1 is KGHSH and CDR2 is LQKENI.

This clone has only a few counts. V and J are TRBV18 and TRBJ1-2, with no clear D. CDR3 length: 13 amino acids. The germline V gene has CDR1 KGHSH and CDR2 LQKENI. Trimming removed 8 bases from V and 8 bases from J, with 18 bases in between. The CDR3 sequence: CASRYGREEGYTF. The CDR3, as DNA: TGTGCCAGCCGATACGGACGTGAGGAGGGCTACACCTTC. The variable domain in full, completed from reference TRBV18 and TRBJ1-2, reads NAGVMQNPRHLVRRRGQEARLRCSPMKGHSHVYWYRQLPEEGLKFMVYLQKENIIDESGMPKERFSAEFPKEGPSILRIQQVVRGDSAAYFCASRYGREEGYTFGSGTRLTVV.

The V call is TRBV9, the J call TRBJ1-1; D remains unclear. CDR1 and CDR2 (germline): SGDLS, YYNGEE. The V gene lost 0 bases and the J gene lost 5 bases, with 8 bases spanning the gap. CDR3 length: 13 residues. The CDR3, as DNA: TGTGCCAGCAGCGTAGCTACTGAGACTGAAGCTTTCTTT. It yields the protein CASSVATETEAFF.

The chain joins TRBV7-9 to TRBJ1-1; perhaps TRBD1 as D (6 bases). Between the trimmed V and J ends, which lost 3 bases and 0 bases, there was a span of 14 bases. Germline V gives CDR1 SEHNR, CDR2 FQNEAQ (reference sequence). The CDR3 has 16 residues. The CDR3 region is CASSLASGAVNTEAFF. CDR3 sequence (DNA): TGTGCCAGCAGCTTGGCCTCAGGGGCCGTGAACACTGAAGCTTTCTTT.

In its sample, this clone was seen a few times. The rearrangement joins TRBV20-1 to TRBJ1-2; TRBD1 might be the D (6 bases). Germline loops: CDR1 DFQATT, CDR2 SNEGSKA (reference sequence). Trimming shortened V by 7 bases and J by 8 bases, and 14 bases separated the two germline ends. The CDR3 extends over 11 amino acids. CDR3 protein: CSGRGEGGYTF. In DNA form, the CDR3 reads TGCAGTGGAAGGGGGGAAGGCGGCTACACCTTC.

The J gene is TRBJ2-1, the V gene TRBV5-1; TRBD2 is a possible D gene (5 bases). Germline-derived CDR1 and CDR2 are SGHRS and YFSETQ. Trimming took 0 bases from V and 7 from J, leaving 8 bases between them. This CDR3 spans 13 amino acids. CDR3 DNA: TGCGCCAGCAGCTTGGGAGGGCCGAATGAGCAGTTCTTC. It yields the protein CASSLGGPNEQFF.